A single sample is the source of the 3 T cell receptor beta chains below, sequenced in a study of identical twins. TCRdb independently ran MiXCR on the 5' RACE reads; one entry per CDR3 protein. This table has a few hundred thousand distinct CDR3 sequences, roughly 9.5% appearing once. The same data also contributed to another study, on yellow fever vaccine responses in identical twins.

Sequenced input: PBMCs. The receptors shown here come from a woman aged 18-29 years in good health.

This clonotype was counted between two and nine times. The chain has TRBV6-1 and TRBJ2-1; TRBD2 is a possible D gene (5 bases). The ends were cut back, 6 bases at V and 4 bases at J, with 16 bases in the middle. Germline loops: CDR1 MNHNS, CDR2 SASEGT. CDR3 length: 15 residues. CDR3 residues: CASRSGLPLYNEQFF. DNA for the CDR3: TGTGCCAGCAGATCTGGACTCCCACTTTACAATGAGCAGTTCTTC.

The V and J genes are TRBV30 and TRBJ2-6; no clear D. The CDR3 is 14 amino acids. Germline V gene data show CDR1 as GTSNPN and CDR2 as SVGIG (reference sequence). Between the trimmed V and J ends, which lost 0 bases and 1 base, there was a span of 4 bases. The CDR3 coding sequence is TGTGCCTGGAGTGTTGGTTCTGGGGCCAACGTCCTGACTTTC. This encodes CAWSVGSGANVLTF.

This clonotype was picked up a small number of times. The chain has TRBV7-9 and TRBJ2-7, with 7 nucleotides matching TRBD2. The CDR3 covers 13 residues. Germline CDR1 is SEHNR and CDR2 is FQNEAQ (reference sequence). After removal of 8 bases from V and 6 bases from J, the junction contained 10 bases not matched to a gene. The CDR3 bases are TGTGCCAGCGGAGGACTAGTGTCGTTCGAGCAGTACTTC. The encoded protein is CASGGLVSFEQYF.